A single sample gave rise to the 4 T cell receptor beta chains below, sequenced in a study of spatial heterogeneity in lung cancer. TCRdb re-derived calls from the 5' RACE reads in MiXCR, one entry per CDR3 protein. Of about 6,900 distinct CDR3 sequences in the sample, around 5.3% were seen once. Described time point: sample taken at primary tumor resection. Extraction of whole RNA from tumor, nontumor lung or frozen PBMC preceded unsorted sequencing. The sample consisted of normal lung tissue next to the tumor, taken at surgery. The receptors were gathered from a female donor with early-stage non-small cell lung cancer.

This clonotype appeared a few times. This beta chain is a stray sequence in a library constructed for alpha chains; its clone size is not meaningful. The chain carries TRBV20-1 and TRBJ1-4; TRBD1 matches 11 bases. The trim removed 5 bases at V and 6 bases at J, leaving 2 bases unmatched. This CDR3 has 13 residues. Looked up from germline, CDR1 is DFQATT and CDR2 is SNEGSKA (reference sequence). CDR3 nucleotides: TGCAGTGCTGGGGGACAGGGGGATGAAAAACTGTTTTTT. It encodes CSAGGQGDEKLFF.

This clonotype has more than one count but fewer than ten. This beta chain is a stray read from a library made for alpha chains; its abundance is not meaningful. V usage is TRBV7-2 and J usage is TRBJ2-7; maybe TRBD2 (6 bases). Trimming took off 4 bases at V and 0 bases at J, with 10 bases between the two ends. The germline V gene encodes CDR1 SGHTA and CDR2 FQGNSA. This CDR3 comprises 14 residues. The CDR3 loop reads CASSSQGGSYEQYF. DNA for the CDR3: TGTGCCAGCAGCTCGCAGGGAGGCTCCTACGAGCAGTACTTC.

This clonotype was detected ten times or more. This beta chain came through as a stray read in a library set up for alpha chains, and its size says little. The chain couples TRBV20-1 to TRBJ2-1; TRBD2 matches 9 bases. Per the germline V gene, CDR1 is DFQATT and CDR2 is SNEGSKA (reference sequence). The V segment lost 6 bases and the J segment 9 bases; nucleotides outside the gene matches: 6. The CDR3 has 12 residues. CDR3 sequence: CSAPGLATEQFF. The CDR3 DNA sequence: TGCAGTGCCCCGGGACTAGCCACTGAGCAGTTCTTC.

As for this clonotype: A library made for alpha chains picked up this beta chain off target, so its size means little. The chain has TRBV28 and TRBJ1-6; tentatively, D is TRBD1 (6 bases). This CDR3 comprises 15 residues. The germline V gene encodes CDR1 MDHEN and CDR2 SYDVKM. The CDR3 DNA follows: TGTGCGACCGGCGGGGGCAGGTCCTATAATTCACCCCTCCACTTT. Protein product: CATGGGRSYNSPLHF. The complete variable domain, with remaining parts taken from reference TRBV28 and TRBJ1-6, reads DVKVTQSSRYLVKRTGEKVFLECVQDMDHENMFWYRQDPGLGLRLIYFSYDVKMKEKGDIPEGYSVSREKKERFSLILESASTNQTSMYLCATGGGRSYNSPLHFGNGTRLTVT.